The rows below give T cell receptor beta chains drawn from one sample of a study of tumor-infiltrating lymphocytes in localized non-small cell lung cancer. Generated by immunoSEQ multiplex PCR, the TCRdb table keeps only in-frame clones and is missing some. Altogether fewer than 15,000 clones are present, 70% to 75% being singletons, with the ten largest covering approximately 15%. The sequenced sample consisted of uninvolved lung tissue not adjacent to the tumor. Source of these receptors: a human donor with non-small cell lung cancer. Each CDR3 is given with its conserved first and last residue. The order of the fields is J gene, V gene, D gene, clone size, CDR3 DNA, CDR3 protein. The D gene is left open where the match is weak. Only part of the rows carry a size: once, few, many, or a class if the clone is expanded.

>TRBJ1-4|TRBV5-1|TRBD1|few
TGCGCCAGCAGAGAGACAGGGACTAATGAAAAACTGTTTTTT
CASRETGTNEKLFF
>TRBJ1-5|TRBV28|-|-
TGTGCCAGCAGTTTATTCCCCCAGGCCGGGCCCAGCGCATCGCCCCAGCATTTT
CASSLFPQAGPSASPQHF
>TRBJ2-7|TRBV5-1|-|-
TGCGCCAGCAGCCCCCAAGGCAGTTACGAGCAGTACTTC
CASSPQGSYEQYF
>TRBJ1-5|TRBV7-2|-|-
TGTGCCAGCAGCCCCTCGGGTCTTAGCAATCAGCCCCAGCATTTT
CASSPSGLSNQPQHF
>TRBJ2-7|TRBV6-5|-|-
TGTGCCAGCAGTTACTCGGGCGGGGCCACCTACGAGCAGTACTTC
CASSYSGGATYEQYF
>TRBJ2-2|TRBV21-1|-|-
TGTGCCAGCAGCAAAGCCCCTAGCGGAGTTTATGCCTGGGACACCGGGGAGCTGTTTTTT
CASSKAPSGVYAWDTGELFF
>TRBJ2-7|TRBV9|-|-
TGTGCCAGCAGCGTGGGAATCGGGGGAATCAGCTACGAGCAGTACTTC
CASSVGIGGISYEQYF
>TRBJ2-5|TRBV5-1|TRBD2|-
TGCGCCAGCAGAAGGGATAGCGGGAATCAAGAGACCCAGTACTTC
CASRRDSGNQETQYF
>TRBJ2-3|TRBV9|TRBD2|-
TGTGCCAGCAGCGTAGGGGGACTAGCCTCAGATACGCAGTATTTT
CASSVGGLASDTQYF
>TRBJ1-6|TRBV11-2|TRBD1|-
TGTGCCAGCAGCTTAGGGACAGGTGATAATTCACCCCTCCACTTT
CASSLGTGDNSPLHF
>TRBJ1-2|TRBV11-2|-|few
TGTGCCAGCAGCTTGGACCCAAGCGGCGGCTACACCTTC
CASSLDPSGGYTF
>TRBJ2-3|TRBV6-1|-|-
TGTGCCAGCAGTGAATCGGCTCGAGGTACGCAGTATTTT
CASSESARGTQYF
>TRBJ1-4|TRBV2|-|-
TGTGCCAGCAGTGTGATCCTCCAGGAAAAACTGTTTTTT
CASSVILQEKLFF
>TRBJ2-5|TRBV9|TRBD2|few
TGTGCCAGCAGCGTAGGGTCCGCTAGCGGGGGGGAGACCCAGTACTTC
CASSVGSASGGETQYF
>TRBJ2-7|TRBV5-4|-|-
TGTGCCAGCAGCTTGGACTTTTACGAGCAGTACTTC
CASSLDFYEQYF
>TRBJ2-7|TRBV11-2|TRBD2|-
TGTGCCAGCAGCCATAGCGGGGCGCTCACGGGCGAGCAGTACTTC
CASSHSGALTGEQYF
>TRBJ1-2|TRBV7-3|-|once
TGTGCCAGCAGCAAACAGGGATCAGCTAACTATGGCTACACCTTC
CASSKQGSANYGYTF
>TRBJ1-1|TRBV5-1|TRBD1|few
TGCGCCAGCAGCTCCACCCCAGGGGGCTATATGAACACTGAAGCTTTCTTT
CASSSTPGGYMNTEAFF
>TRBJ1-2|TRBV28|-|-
TGTGCCAGCAGCCCGGGAGGATTTAGAAACTATGGCTACACCTTC
CASSPGGFRNYGYTF
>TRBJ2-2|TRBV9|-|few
TGTGCCAGCAGCGTAGAGTCCGGTGGCACCGGGGAGCTGTTTTTT
CASSVESGGTGELFF
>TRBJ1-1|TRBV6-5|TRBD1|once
TGTGCCAGCAGTCTCCACCGGACAGGGAACACTGAAGCTTTCTTT
CASSLHRTGNTEAFF
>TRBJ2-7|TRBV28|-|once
TGTGCCAGCGCACGGTCCGGTATCCCCCACGAGCAGTACTTC
CASARSGIPHEQYF
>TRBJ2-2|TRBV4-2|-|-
TGTGCCAGCAGCCAAGAGGGCGGACGGAACACCGGGGAGCTGTTTTTT
CASSQEGGRNTGELFF
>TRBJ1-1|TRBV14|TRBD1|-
TGTGCCAGCAGCCAAGTGGGGGACCGGGACAGGAAGAACACTGAAGCTTTCTTT
CASSQVGDRDRKNTEAFF
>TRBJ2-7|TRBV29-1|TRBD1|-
TGCAGCGTCGGGACAGGGGGCATCCACGAGCAGTACTTC
CSVGTGGIHEQYF
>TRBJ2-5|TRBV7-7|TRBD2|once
TGTGCCAGCAGCCCCGGGCTAGCGGATCCCTCCTTGGAGACCCAGTACTTC
CASSPGLADPSLETQYF
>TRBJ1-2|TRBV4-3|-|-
TGCGCCAGCAGCCAAGCGGGGGGGAGCTATGGCTACACCTTC
CASSQAGGSYGYTF
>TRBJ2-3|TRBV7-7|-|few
TGTGCTAGCAGCCTAGACGGAGGTCCCACAGATACGCAGTATTTT
CASSLDGGPTDTQYF
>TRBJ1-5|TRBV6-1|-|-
TGTGCCAGCAGTGACCCCTCGGGGCCCCAGCATTTT
CASSDPSGPQHF
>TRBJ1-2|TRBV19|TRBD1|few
TGTGCCAGTAGTTCCTGGACAGGGATCGATGGCTACACCTTC
CASSSWTGIDGYTF
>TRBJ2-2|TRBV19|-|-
TGTGCCAGTAACCCCGTGGGGGGGCGCGTCGGGGAGCTGTTTTTT
CASNPVGGRVGELFF
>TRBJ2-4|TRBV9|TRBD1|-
TGTGCCAGCAGCGTAGGTCCCCCGACAGGGGTCGTCGGCGTCAACAACATTCAGTACTTC
CASSVGPPTGVVGVNNIQYF
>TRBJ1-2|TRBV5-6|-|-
TGTGCCAGCTCTGAAGAGGGTGGCTATGGCTACACCTTC
CASSEEGGYGYTF
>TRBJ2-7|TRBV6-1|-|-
TGTGCCAGCAGCCCAAGGACAGACTCCTACGAGCAGTACTTC
CASSPRTDSYEQYF